This T cell receptor (beta chain) emerged from a study of tumour-infiltrating T cells in Burkitt lymphoma. About the study: Overall and progression-free survival were predicted by productive clonality.

Assay: immunoSEQ multiplex PCR; the TCRdb copy retains only in-frame clones and omits some. The repertoire holds roughly 15,000 clones, 65% to 90% seen once, with approximately 1.3% in the top ten. Per the germline V gene, CDR1 is SGHRS and CDR2 is YFSETQ. The V end was cut by 4 bases, the J end by 7 bases, with 8 bases between. The length of the CDR3 is 11 residues. The receptor's source is a human donor with diffuse large B-cell lymphoma. Sequencing input: tumor tissue. The rearrangement links TRBV5-1 to TRBJ1-2; D gene uncertain. The CDR3: CASSQQRGYTF. The CDR3 region has the DNA TGCGCCAGCAGCCAGCAACGTGGCTACACCTTC.